One sample yielded the 7 T cell receptor beta chains listed below, sequenced in a study of T cell responses to AZD1222 COVID-19 vaccine. The method was immunoSEQ multiplex PCR; TCRdb's version includes in-frame clones alone and lacks a portion of them. Here the sample spans fewer than 200,000 clones, around 90% being singletons. Here the sequenced sample was peripheral blood, taken on day 0 of AZD1222 vaccination. All receptors come from an adult in good health.

The chain combines TRBV10-1 with TRBJ1-6; D not resolved. Looked up from germline, CDR1 is WNHNN and CDR2 is SYGVQD (reference sequence). The CDR3 has 14 residues. Between the trimmed V and J ends, which lost 0 bases and 6 bases, there was a span of 6 bases. The CDR3 loop reads CASSESTVNSPLHF. In DNA form, the CDR3 reads TGCGCCAGCAGTGAGTCAACAGTTAATTCACCCCTCCACTTT.

The CDR3 reads CASSFGTATNEKLFF. As DNA, the CDR3 is TGTGCCAGCAGTTTCGGAACGGCAACTAATGAAAAACTGTTTTTT. V usage is TRBV28 and J usage is TRBJ1-4; D is ambiguous. The CDR3 extends over 15 amino acids. Per the germline V gene, CDR1 is MDHEN and CDR2 is SYDVKM. Trimming removed 3 bases from V and 0 bases from J, with 8 bases in between.

The J gene is TRBJ2-2, the V gene TRBV9; D is possibly TRBD1 or TRBD2 (5 bases each). The CDR3 runs to 15 residues. CDR1 and CDR2 from the germline V gene are SGDLS and YYNGEE. Trimming stripped 0 bases from V and 2 bases from J, with 8 bases between. The CDR3 DNA is TGTGCCAGCAGCGTAGTGGGGGTAAACACCGGGGAGCTGTTTTTT. Encoded protein: CASSVVGVNTGELFF.

The gene calls are TRBV11-3 and TRBJ1-1, with D tentatively TRBD1 (5 bases). The CDR3 has 14 amino acids. Germline assignment: CDR1 SGHNT and CDR2 YENEEA. The V end lost 4 bases, the J end lost 6 bases, and 15 bases lay between the germline ends. Here the CDR3 reads CASSSDRGGSEAFF. The CDR3, as DNA: TGTGCCAGCAGCTCCGATCGCGGGGGATCTGAAGCTTTCTTT.

The rearrangement joins TRBV2 to TRBJ2-7; 7 bases fit TRBD2. Germline CDR1 and CDR2: SNHLY and FYNNEI. Trimming cost V 8 bases and J 2 bases; bases outside gene matches: 9. The CDR3 consists of 14 residues. The CDR3 sequence: CASLRDYFTYEQYF. The CDR3 DNA sequence: TGTGCCAGCCTGAGGGACTACTTCACCTACGAGCAGTACTTC.

V is TRBV5-6 and J is TRBJ1-2; D is possibly TRBD1 (5 bases). The V end was cut by 1 base, the J end by 3 bases, with 16 bases between. Germline V gene data show CDR1 as SGHDT and CDR2 as YYEEEE. This CDR3 has 16 amino acids. This chain's CDR3 is CASSLIRQAGDYGYTF. The CDR3 coding sequence is TGTGCCAGCAGCTTGATTCGTCAGGCGGGGGACTATGGCTACACCTTC.

The rearrangement uses TRBV30 and TRBJ2-7; TRBD1 matches 8 bases. The CDR3 sequence is 15 residues long. Germline CDR1 reads GTSNPN; CDR2 reads SVGIG (reference sequence). V dropped 2 bases and J dropped 7; count of bases not matched to a gene: 13. The CDR3 DNA reads as TGTGCCTGGAGTAATGGAGCAGGGGGCGCGGGGGAGCAGTACTTC. Protein: CAWSNGAGGAGEQYF.